The clone carrying this T cell receptor beta chain was counted once. The data are from a study of cytomegalovirus exposure and HLA in healthy donors. With 3 bases removed from V and 4 bases from J, the gap between germline ends came to 10 bases. CDR1 is LNHDA, CDR2 SQIVND, per germline (reference sequence). This CDR3 comprises 13 residues. Amplification used 60 Vbeta primers and 13 Jbeta primers. The protocol was immunoSEQ multiplex PCR, while the TCRdb copy is restricted to in-frame clones and leaves out a portion. The sample holds under 300,000 clones, roughly 81% seen once. The chain carries TRBV19 and TRBJ2-7, with D possibly matching TRBD2 (6 bases). The clonotype comes from a woman in her thirties or forties in good health and CMV-seropositive. Sequenced: PBMCs. CDR3 nucleotide sequence: TGTGCCAGTAGTATCGGGGGAGAGTACGAGCAGTACTTC. Amino acid sequence: CASSIGGEYEQYF.